This section outlines one T cell receptor (beta chain) sequence together with its context. TCRdb's table, derived via immunoSEQ multiplex PCR, lists solely in-frame clones and lacks some. Of 100,000 to 120,000 clones detected, roughly 79% appear once; the ten largest clones hold 8% to 10%. Per the germline V gene, CDR1 is SNHLY and CDR2 is FYNNEI. The CDR3 runs to 15 residues. V shed 7 bases and J 4 bases; nucleotides not matched to a gene: 7. These data come from a study of blood T cell repertoires in COVID-19. The chain recombines TRBV2 with TRBJ2-1; 10 nucleotides agree with TRBD2. The receptor's source is a woman aged 65 to 85 with acute or convalescent COVID-19. Sequenced sample: peripheral blood. The CDR3 DNA reads as TGTGCCAGCACCCTCGAGACTAGCGGGTACAATGAGCAGTTCTTC. Translation: CASTLETSGYNEQFF.